This T cell receptor (beta chain) emerged from a study of blood T cell repertoires in COVID-19. Background on the study: The analysed material was cDNA or gDNA that came from T cells, B-cell-depleted T cells, or PBMCs.

Authors' methods: Reference gene primers were amplified, and this amplification served to estimate nucleated cell counts. Profiled with immunoSEQ multiplex PCR; TCRdb holds only in-frame clones, not every one. V and J calls and clone size follow that table, whereas D and trimming were derived from the DNA. The sample contains 300,000 to 350,000 clones, 65% to 85% of which appear only once. The CDR3 contains 17 residues. CDR1 and CDR2 (germline): SGHTA, FQGNSA. The J segment lost 0 bases and the V segment lost 5 bases, leaving 11 bases of the junction unmatched. Source material: peripheral blood. This receptor was identified in a man aged 25-45 years with active or convalescent COVID-19. This rearrangement joins TRBV7-2 to TRBJ2-3, with 7 bases aligning to TRBD1. The CDR3 is CASSTYLQGRSTDTQYF. The CDR3 region has the DNA TGTGCCAGCAGCACCTACTTACAGGGGAGAAGCACAGATACGCAGTATTTT.